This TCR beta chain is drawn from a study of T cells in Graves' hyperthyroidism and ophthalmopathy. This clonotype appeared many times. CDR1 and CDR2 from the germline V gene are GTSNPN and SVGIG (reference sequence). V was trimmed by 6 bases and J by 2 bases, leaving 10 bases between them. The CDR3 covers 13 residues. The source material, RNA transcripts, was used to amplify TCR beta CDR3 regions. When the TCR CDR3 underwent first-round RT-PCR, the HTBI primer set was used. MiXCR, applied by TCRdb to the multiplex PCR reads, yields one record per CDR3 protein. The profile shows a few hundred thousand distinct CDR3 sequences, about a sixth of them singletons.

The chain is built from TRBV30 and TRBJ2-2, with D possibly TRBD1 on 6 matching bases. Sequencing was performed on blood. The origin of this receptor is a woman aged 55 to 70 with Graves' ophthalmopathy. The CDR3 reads CACDRFNTGELFF. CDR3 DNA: TGTGCCTGTGACAGGTTCAACACCGGGGAGCTGTTTTTT.